This T cell receptor (beta chain) was documented in a study of blood T cell repertoires in COVID-19 (TCRdb year 2020). General notes on the study: Samples from collaborators originated in the United States, Italy and Spain and spanned both the acute and convalescent phases of COVID-19. The prospective study material was composed of cDNA or gDNA derived from T cells, B-cell-depleted T cells, or PBMCs. The dataset comprised deeply sampled blood TCRbeta repertoires from subjects exposed to, actively infected with, or recovered from COVID-19. The repertoires were released in a freely available public database intended as a resource for research on the immune response to SARS-CoV-2. The samples were drawn from two sources: the first 160 participants of the ongoing ImmuneRACE study, and 1,000 to 1,500 subjects contributed by 6 global collaborators. A de-identified subject ID, COVID-19 status, age in years and sex were almost always included in the sample metadata. Where available, HLA class I and class II types were taken from metadata supplied by the sample provider and were not determined by assay-based typing. Broad study findings and their caveats: How much clinical and demographic metadata was included differed by source and by participant, and the metadata was provided uncurated.

Each collaborating institution followed its own protocols to collect whole blood in K2EDTA tubes. Collaborator samples were shipped for TCRbeta analysis as frozen whole blood, isolated PBMCs, or DNA extracted from either sample type. Remarks on this clone: There is no known antigen for this receptor. No much larger clone exists at a distance of one base, and base qualities are not known.

The immunoSEQ Assay, a bias-controlled multiplex PCR, was used to amplify TCRbeta CDR3 regions from genomic DNA. The paper's processing steps were these. The number of nucleated cells in each sample was estimated by amplification of reference gene primers within the assay. To quantify the absolute abundance of each unique TCRbeta CDR3 rearrangement, sequence reads were collapsed and filtered. For each sample, productive Simpson clonality was calculated as the square root of Simpson's diversity index across productive rearrangements. Entries here come from immuneACCESS through TCRdb and include only in-frame sequences with V and J called. Some clones fail to appear in such tables; in the studies checked, an unresolved V gene covers under half of the shortfall, and the cause of the remainder is unknown. The DNA gave D and trimming, while V, J and clone size come from that table. For this sample the table gives 50,000 or so clones, of which around 90% were detected only once. Clones ranked in the top ten supply approximately 4% of the sample.

From a lookup of the germline V gene, CDR1 and CDR2 are MGHRA and YSYEKL. V lost 1 base and J lost 5 bases, and the count of bases not matched to a germline gene is 5. The cysteine opens and the phenylalanine closes a CDR3 of 16 amino acids. Only the CDR3 DNA is retained, 48 bases long and in frame from the first base. The sequenced material came from peripheral blood. The rearranged chain carries TRBV4-1 and TRBJ2-5, with TRBD1 identical over 12 junction bases. The origin of this receptor is a human donor in a cohort sampled during active COVID-19. The nucleotide sequence reads as follows: TGCGCCAGCAGCCAAGTGGGGACAGGGGGCGCCGAGACCCAGTACTTC. This yields the protein CASSQVGTGGAETQYF.